This TCR beta chain originates from a study of cytomegalovirus exposure and HLA in healthy donors. Whole-study findings and limits: Through in vitro validation, three CMV-associated chains were shown to be specific for CMV antigens.

The CDR3 contains 15 residues. V gave up 3 bases and J gave up 3 bases, with 15 bases separating them. The germline V gene encodes CDR1 MDHEN and CDR2 SYDVKM. In regard to this clone: Its target is not known.

Sequenced by immunoSEQ multiplex PCR; TCRdb stores in-frame clones only, minus some. The sample contains about 220,000 clones, approximately 90% of which appear only once. The TCR sequence derives from a woman under 30 in good health and CMV-seronegative. The V gene is TRBV28, the J gene TRBJ2-7, with D possibly being TRBD2 (5 bases). Sample: PBMCs. DNA for the CDR3: TGTGCCAGCAGTTTCACTCGGAGGAGAGTCTACGAGCAGTACTTC. It yields the protein CASSFTRRRVYEQYF.